This T cell receptor (beta chain) comes out of a study of T cell clonality in common variable immunodeficiency. Germline V gene sequence: CDR1 SGHVS, CDR2 FNYEAQ. The CDR3 is made up of 16 amino acids. Trimming cost V 5 bases and J 5 bases; bases outside gene matches: 10. The method was immunoSEQ multiplex PCR; TCRdb's version includes in-frame clones alone and lacks a portion of them. The data show 25,000 or so clones, with none appearing a single time. General study findings and limits: Compared with controls, CVID subjects had fewer shared TCRbeta clones. Reportedly, TCR beta sequences from common variable immunodeficiency showed fewer deletions and N-nucleotide insertions. The cause of increased CVID clonality remains unclear without subpopulation sequencing.

This clone was counted ten times or more. Its antigen is as yet unknown. Read sequence stops 3 residues before the CDR3 end, and the germline J gene provides the missing end. The rearrangement links TRBV7-6 to TRBJ2-5; 11 nucleotides match TRBD1. The TCR was taken from a human donor with common variable immunodeficiency. The sample consisted of peripheral blood mononuclear cells. Here the CDR3 reads CASSPRTGGRGETQYF. The CDR3 bases that were read are TGTGCCAGCAGCCCTCGGACAGGGGGCAGAGGGGAGACC.